This TCR beta chain was captured in a study of cytomegalovirus exposure and HLA in healthy donors. Notes on the study in general: In an earlier analysis, most TCR beta V segments were productive about 90% or about 30% of the time.

Germline V lookup: CDR1 SNHLY, CDR2 FYNNEI. V was clipped by 6 bases and J by 1 base; unmatched bases: 2. The CDR3 has 13 amino acids. The PCR employed 60 Vbeta primers together with 13 Jbeta primers. Repertoires were generated with immunoSEQ multiplex PCR, while TCRdb's copy carries only in-frame clones and drops some. Of 100,000 to 150,000 clones listed, around 9% are singletons. Worth noting for this clone: What it recognizes is unknown.

The chain is built from TRBV2 and TRBJ1-1; 7 bases align to TRBD1. Sequencing was done on a sample of PBMCs. The clonotype originates from a man aged 35 to 55 in good health and CMV-seronegative. CDR3 residues: CASRQGWNTEAFF. In nucleotides, the CDR3 is TGTGCCAGCAGACAGGGGTGGAACACTGAAGCTTTCTTT.